Here is one T cell receptor beta chain with its context. Its antigen is undetermined. Since all of the isolated RNA was reverse transcribed, expressed TCRB transcripts were what got sequenced. The assay was immunoSEQ multiplex PCR, and TCRdb's table has in-frame clones only and misses some. The data show about 700,000 clones, around an eighth seen once. These data are taken from a study of beta chain features in type 1 diabetes. Markers CD45RO/CCR7/CD25/CD127/CD95/CD27 served to sort CD4+ naive, central memory, regulatory and stem cell-like memory cells. Study-wide findings and caveats: There was a moderate but significant shortening of TCRB CDR3s in all four CD4+ subsets of Type 1 diabetes patients. PCR might favor shorter templates, but any such skew would affect patients and controls equally.

Germline assignment: CDR1 MGHDK and CDR2 SYGVNS. V shed 8 bases and J 4 bases; nucleotides not matched to a gene: 5. CDR3 length: 14 amino acids. The clonotype originates from a man aged 18 to 35 with type 1 diabetes. The sample was naive CD4+ T cells from blood. The chain joins TRBV25-1 to TRBJ2-1; 10 bases match TRBD2. CDR3 region: CASERGGLYNEQFF. The CDR3, as DNA: TGTGCCAGCGAGCGGGGGGGCCTTTACAATGAGCAGTTCTTC.